This passage covers 27 T cell receptor beta chains from one sample sequenced in a study of CD8 T cells in Susac syndrome. RNA totalling about 0.5 to 1 ug underwent reverse transcription with random hexamers. TCRdb reprocessed the immunoSEQ multiplex PCR reads via MiXCR and lists one record per CDR3 protein. The sample carries 160,000 or so distinct CDR3 sequences, 90% to 95% recorded once. Specimen: CD8+ T cells from PBMCs. These receptors came from a human donor with multiple sclerosis.

The chain has TRBV2 and TRBJ2-1; D not resolved. V was trimmed by 8 bases and J by 8 bases, leaving 25 bases between them. This CDR3 contains 16 residues. Germline V lookup: CDR1 SNHLY, CDR2 FYNNEI. CDR3 nucleotide sequence: TGTGCCAGCTGTCCGGAAGGGCAGGCCCCTTTCGATGAGCAGTTCTTC. Translation: CASCPEGQAPFDEQFF.

The chain employs TRBV28 and TRBJ2-7, with D possibly matching TRBD1 (6 bases). The V end lost 8 bases, the J end lost 2 bases, and 10 bases lay between the germline ends. The CDR3 is 12 amino acids. Germline values: CDR1 MDHEN, CDR2 SYDVKM. The CDR3 nucleotides are TGTGCCAGCCACAGGGATGCCTACGAGCAGTACTTC. Its translation: CASHRDAYEQYF.

The rearrangement joins TRBV9 to TRBJ2-5, with D tentatively TRBD2 (5 bases). The ends were cut back, 3 bases at V and 5 bases at J, with 14 bases in the middle. The CDR3 spans 14 residues. Germline V CDR1 and CDR2: SGDLS, YYNGEE. CDR3 sequence reads: CASSDRGRGETQYF. DNA of the CDR3: TGTGCCAGCAGCGATCGTGGCCGCGGGGAGACCCAGTACTTC.

The chain links TRBV7-9 to TRBJ2-7; perhaps TRBD1 as D (6 bases). This CDR3 comprises 13 residues. Germline loops: CDR1 SEHNR, CDR2 FQNEAQ (reference sequence). V was shortened by 10 bases and J by 1 base, with 14 bases between the two germline ends. The CDR3 loop reads CATTTGTSYEQYF. The CDR3 DNA is TGTGCCACCACAACTGGGACATCCTACGAGCAGTACTTC.

The V call is TRBV29-1, the J call TRBJ2-2; D possibly corresponds to TRBD1 (6 bases). Germline V gene data show CDR1 as SQVTM and CDR2 as ANQGSEA. Deletions cut 6 bases from V and 4 bases from J, with 9 bases between. The CDR3 loop spans 12 amino acids. CDR3 sequence (DNA): TGCAGCGTGACCAGGGGCACCGGGGAGCTGTTTTTT. Translated: CSVTRGTGELFF.

The V and J genes are TRBV6-2 or TRBV6-3 and TRBJ2-7, with a possible D match to TRBD2 (5 bases). Between the trimmed V and J ends, which lost 4 bases and 5 bases, there was a span of 12 bases. The CDR3 covers 13 residues. In germline, CDR1 is MNHEY, CDR2 SVGEGT. For the CDR3, the DNA is TGTGCCAGCAGTTGGAGGCAGACCCACGAGCAGTACTTC. Translation gives CASSWRQTHEQYF.

The chain joins TRBV20-1 to TRBJ2-3; D ambiguous. Germline loops: CDR1 DFQATT, CDR2 SNEGSKA (reference sequence). There are 14 residues in the CDR3. V shed 0 bases and J shed 2 bases, with 9 bases lying between them. The DNA for the CDR3 is TGCAGTGCTAGAGATCGAACAGTCACAGATACGCAGTATTTT. It encodes CSARDRTVTDTQYF.

V and J are TRBV28 and TRBJ1-1; no clear D gene. Germline V gene data show CDR1 as MDHEN and CDR2 as SYDVKM. The CDR3 loop spans 15 amino acids. V was cut by 2 bases and J by 0 bases, with 10 bases left in between. The CDR3 nucleotides read TGTGCCAGCAGTTTAAAGCCGGCCATGAACACTGAAGCTTTCTTT. Protein: CASSLKPAMNTEAFF.

The sample holds one count of this clonotype. This rearrangement joins TRBV27 to TRBJ1-1, with D unresolved. The CDR3 runs to 15 residues. CDR1 and CDR2 from the germline V gene are MNHEY and SMNVEV (reference sequence). Trimming took off 7 bases at V and 0 bases at J, with 15 bases between the two ends. The DNA for the CDR3 is TGTGCCAGCACCCCTCAGCCGTGGGTGAACACTGAAGCTTTCTTT. Protein: CASTPQPWVNTEAFF.

This clonotype was recorded a few times. The V call is TRBV20-1, the J call TRBJ1-3; D gene ambiguous. The CDR3 extends over 14 amino acids. The V gene's germline CDR1 is DFQATT and CDR2 SNEGSKA (reference sequence). Between the trimmed V and J ends, which lost 3 bases and 3 bases, there was a span of 12 bases. CDR3 residues: CSASPVGSGNTIYF. In DNA, the CDR3 is TGCAGTGCTAGTCCGGTAGGGAGTGGAAACACCATATATTTT.

This chain joins TRBV28 and TRBJ2-7, with 10 bases aligning to TRBD1. The CDR3 is 15 amino acids. J was trimmed by 2 bases and V by 3 bases; bases with no gene match: 4. Per germline, CDR1 MDHEN and CDR2 SYDVKM. The CDR3 nucleotides read TGTGCCAGCAGTTTGATGGGACAGGGGACCTACGAGCAGTACTTC. It codes for CASSLMGQGTYEQYF.

V usage is TRBV5-1 and J usage is TRBJ2-7, with a weak D call TRBD2 (6 bases). The CDR3 contains 13 residues. CDR1 SGHRS and CDR2 YFSETQ come from the germline V gene. The V end lost 6 bases, the J end lost 4 bases, and 14 bases lay between the germline ends. CDR3 in amino acids: CASTRDAGYEQYF. The DNA for the CDR3 is TGCGCCAGCACGAGGGATGCGGGGTACGAGCAGTACTTC.

This chain links TRBV9 with TRBJ2-7; the match to TRBD1 covers 9 bases. Trimming at V came to 1 base and at J to 5 bases, leaving 4 bases not matched to a gene. The CDR3 extends over 14 amino acids. CDR1 and CDR2 (germline): SGDLS, YYNGEE. In DNA form, the CDR3 reads TGTGCCAGCAGCGTACTAGGGACAGGGCACGAGCAGTACTTC. As protein: CASSVLGTGHEQYF.

This chain joins TRBV3-1 and TRBJ2-2, with D perhaps matching TRBD1 (6 bases). Trimming cost V 7 bases and J 6 bases, with 12 bases left between them. The CDR3 is 13 amino acids. Germline values: CDR1 LGHDT, CDR2 YNNKEL (reference sequence). The CDR3 sequence: CASTEQGSGELFF. CDR3 sequence (DNA): TGTGCCAGCACCGAACAGGGCTCCGGGGAGCTGTTTTTT.

The genes are TRBV12-3 or TRBV12-4 and TRBJ2-7; weak D call: TRBD1 (5 bases). This CDR3 comprises 12 residues. In DNA form, the CDR3 reads TGTGCTTCAAGGCCAGGGAAACACGAGCAGTACTTC. Translating gives CASRPGKHEQYF.

This chain joins TRBV25-1 and TRBJ1-1, with D perhaps TRBD1 (5 bases). CDR3 size: 11 residues. Per the germline V gene, CDR1 is MGHDK and CDR2 is SYGVNS. V was pared by 8 bases and J by 3 bases, with 7 bases between. This CDR3 reads CASGTHTEAFF. CDR3 in DNA: TGTGCCAGCGGGACCCACACTGAAGCTTTCTTT.

The chain combines TRBV6-2 or TRBV6-3 with TRBJ1-5; D perhaps matches TRBD1 (5 bases). CDR1 and CDR2 (germline): MNHEY, SVGEGT. There are 13 residues in the CDR3. The V gene lost 4 bases and the J gene lost 5 bases, with 9 bases spanning the gap. The CDR3 bases are TGTGCCAGCAGTTGGGGCGGAGATCAGCCCCAGCATTTT. As protein: CASSWGGDQPQHF.

The rearrangement links TRBV11-2 to TRBJ1-5; D is perhaps TRBD1 (5 bases). This CDR3 comprises 16 residues. With 5 bases removed from V and 5 bases from J, the gap between germline ends came to 19 bases. CDR1 is SGHAT and CDR2 is FQNNGV in the germline V gene. The CDR3 DNA sequence: TGTGCCAGCAGCCCCTACCCCGACAGAAAAGATCAGCCCCAGCATTTT. Its translation: CASSPYPDRKDQPQHF.

The chain has TRBV9 and TRBJ2-7; 8 bases match TRBD2. The germline V gene encodes CDR1 SGDLS and CDR2 YYNGEE. The CDR3 extends over 15 amino acids. V shed 0 bases, J shed 5 bases, and the junction held 7 bases outside the gene matches. CDR3 protein: CASSVGSGGPHEQYF. The CDR3, as DNA: TGTGCCAGCAGCGTAGGCAGCGGGGGACCCCACGAGCAGTACTTC.

V gene TRBV29-1 combines with J gene TRBJ1-1, with unresolved D. Germline V lookup: CDR1 SQVTM, CDR2 ANQGSEA. This CDR3 is built from 13 residues. The germline V and J ends were trimmed by 6 bases and 0 bases, with 11 bases remaining between them. The CDR3 is CSVLDIVNTEAFF. Written as DNA, the CDR3 is TGCAGCGTCCTAGATATAGTGAACACTGAAGCTTTCTTT.

This clonotype was seen once. V gene TRBV27 combines with J gene TRBJ2-7; D is unresolved. V dropped 2 bases and J dropped 0 bases, with 5 bases sitting between them. This CDR3 has 13 residues. The germline gives CDR1 MNHEY, CDR2 SMNVEV (reference sequence). CDR3 region: CASSLLNSYEQYF. Written as DNA, the CDR3 is TGTGCCAGCAGTTTACTTAACTCCTACGAGCAGTACTTC.

The rearrangement uses TRBV2 and TRBJ2-1, with 14 bases fitting TRBD2. V lost 11 bases and J lost 5; bases outside the gene matches: 2. Germline V CDR1 and CDR2: SNHLY, FYNNEI. The CDR3 totals 13 residues. In nucleotides, the CDR3 is TGTGCCGGACTAGCGGGGGGCGACAATGAGCAGTTCTTC. Protein sequence: CAGLAGGDNEQFF.

This chain links TRBV7-2 with TRBJ1-5; no firm D call. Trimming removed 5 bases from V and 0 bases from J, with 14 bases in between. The CDR3 is 16 residues long. CDR1 SGHTA and CDR2 FQGNSA come from the germline V gene. The CDR3 bases are TGTGCCAGCAGCATCGACGGCAGGTATAGCAATCAGCCCCAGCATTTT. It translates to CASSIDGRYSNQPQHF.

The V gene is TRBV7-9, the J gene TRBJ1-5; TRBD1 agrees at 9 bases. CDR1 and CDR2 (germline): SEHNR, FQNEAQ (reference sequence). Trimming cost V 4 bases and J 2 bases; bases outside gene matches: 6. The CDR3 is 16 residues long. The CDR3: CASSSGTGRRNQPQHF. In DNA, the CDR3 is TGTGCCAGCAGCTCCGGGACAGGGAGGCGCAATCAGCCCCAGCATTTT.

The chain carries TRBV7-9 and TRBJ2-7, with 10 bases that match TRBD1. CDR1 is SEHNR and CDR2 is FQNEAQ in the germline V gene (reference sequence). The CDR3 loop spans 14 amino acids. Trimming at V came to 5 bases and at J to 3 bases, leaving 4 bases not matched to a gene. The DNA of the CDR3 is TGTGCCAGCAGCGAGCGGACAGGGGGCTACGAGCAGTACTTC. As protein: CASSERTGGYEQYF.

The J gene is TRBJ2-1, the V gene TRBV27; D perhaps matches TRBD1 (6 bases). V lost 2 bases, J lost 9 bases, and 8 bases lay in between. CDR3 length equals 12 residues. Germline-derived CDR1 and CDR2 are MNHEY and SMNVEV (reference sequence). The CDR3 sequence: CASSLQGSEQFF. The CDR3 DNA reads as TGTGCCAGCAGTTTACAGGGGTCTGAGCAGTTCTTC.

The chain carries TRBV12-3 or TRBV12-4 and TRBJ2-3, with TRBD1 as a possible D gene (6 bases). CDR3 length equals 18 residues. V dropped 3 bases and J dropped 0 bases, with 19 bases sitting between them. CDR3 bases: TGTGCCAGCAGTTTCATACAGGGAACCTTCTGGAGCACAGATACGCAGTATTTT. Translation: CASSFIQGTFWSTDTQYF.